This note documents a single TCR beta chain sequence. The antigen remains undetermined. Germline assignment: CDR1 SGHVS and CDR2 FNYEAQ. Trimming took 1 base from V and 3 from J, leaving 10 bases between them. The CDR3 loop spans 14 amino acids. This specimen belongs to a study of graft-versus-host responses after intestinal transplantation. About the study: Every one of the recipients received anti-thymocyte globulin induction and afterwards took tacrolimus and steroids for around three years.

Clones were sequenced by immunoSEQ multiplex PCR, and TCRdb holds only the in-frame ones, with some missing. The sample contains 90,000 to 95,000 clones, just over 90% of which appear only once. This sequence was found in a human donor who received an intestinal transplant. Material: unstimulated CD8+ T cells sorted from spleen or lymph node cells, obtained before intestinal transplant. The rearrangement links TRBV7-6 to TRBJ2-7; no clear D. The DNA for the CDR3 is TGTGCCAGCAGCTTAGGGAAGGCAGGCTACGAGCAGTACTTC. Amino acids: CASSLGKAGYEQYF.